What follows are 13 T cell receptor beta chains derived from one specimen sequenced in a study of blood T cell repertoires in COVID-19. TCRdb's table, derived via immunoSEQ multiplex PCR, lists solely in-frame clones and lacks some. This sample has 90,000 or so clones; about 90% occur once, and the top ten carry 6.5% to 8%. Sequencing was carried out using peripheral blood. The receptors derive from a young man with COVID-19, enrolled during active disease.

The chain employs TRBV19 and TRBJ2-5; no clear D gene. This CDR3 has 10 residues. Per germline, CDR1 LNHDA and CDR2 SQIVND (reference sequence). Trimming removed 6 bases at V and 5 bases at J, with 4 bases between. The CDR3 DNA follows: TGTGCCAGTAGCCTTGAGACCCAGTACTTC. It codes for CASSLETQYF. Complete variable domain (other parts from reference TRBV19 and TRBJ2-5): DGGITQSPKYLFRKEGQNVTLSCEQNLNHDAMYWYRQDPGQGLRLIYYSQIVNDFQKGDIAEGYSVSREKKESFPLTVTSAQKNPTAFYLCASSLETQYFGPGTRLLVL.

V gene TRBV4-3 combines with J gene TRBJ2-5, with D unresolved. CDR1 is LGHNA and CDR2 is YSLEER in the germline V gene. V gave up 0 bases and J gave up 4 bases, with 9 bases separating them. The CDR3 spans 14 residues. The CDR3 loop reads CASSQDLQTETQYF. The CDR3 DNA follows: TGCGCCAGCAGCCAAGATTTACAAACAGAGACCCAGTACTTC.

The gene calls are TRBV6-5 and TRBJ2-1; 13 nucleotides align to TRBD2. The ends lost 10 bases at V and 5 bases at J; junction bases unmatched: 5. CDR1 and CDR2 from the germline V gene are MNHEY and SVGAGI. There are 14 residues in the CDR3. The CDR3 DNA reads TGTGCCACCTGGGGACTAGCGGGAAACAATGAGCAGTTCTTC. It specifies CATWGLAGNNEQFF.

This clone was seen only once. J is TRBJ1-3 and V is TRBV4-3; possibly TRBD1 for D (6 bases). Trimming stripped 1 base from V and 2 bases from J, with 12 bases between. This CDR3 contains 16 residues. Looked up from germline, CDR1 is LGHNA and CDR2 is YSLEER. This CDR3 reads CASSQGSGETGNTIYF. CDR3 nucleotides: TGCGCCAGCAGCCAAGGGTCAGGGGAAACTGGAAACACCATATATTTT.

The chain joins TRBV15 to TRBJ2-7; TRBD1 might be the D (5 bases). Germline V gene sequence: CDR1 LNHNV, CDR2 YYDKDF (reference sequence). CDR3 size: 14 residues. V shed 0 bases and J shed 1 base, with 7 bases lying between them. The CDR3 sequence is CATSRDAGSYEQYF. CDR3 bases: TGTGCCACCAGCAGAGACGCAGGGTCCTACGAGCAGTACTTC.

This chain joins TRBV6-1 and TRBJ2-1; possible D gene TRBD2, 5 bases. Germline V gene lookup returns CDR1 MNHNS and CDR2 SASEGT. The V gene lost 2 bases and the J gene lost 5 bases, with 10 bases spanning the gap. The CDR3 spans 14 residues. The CDR3 nucleotides are TGTGCCAGCAGTGAAAGGACTGCCCACAATGAGCAGTTCTTC. Amino acids: CASSERTAHNEQFF.

This chain joins TRBV15 and TRBJ1-5; D may be TRBD1 (5 bases). This CDR3 is 12 amino acids long. V was trimmed by 4 bases and J by 5 bases, leaving 6 bases between them. Germline CDR1 reads LNHNV; CDR2 reads YYDKDF (reference sequence). This CDR3 reads CATSTGHQPQHF. CDR3 nucleotide sequence: TGTGCCACCAGCACAGGGCATCAGCCCCAGCATTTT. Supplemented by reference TRBV15 and TRBJ1-5, the full variable domain reads DAMVIQNPRYQVTQFGKPVTLSCSQTLNHNVMYWYQQKSSQAPKLLFHYYDKDFNNEADTPDNFQSRRPNTSFCFLDIRSPGLGDTAMYLCATSTGHQPQHFGDGTRLSIL.

This chain links TRBV9 with TRBJ2-3; no reliable D call. This CDR3 spans 14 amino acids. The germline CDR1 and CDR2 sequences are SGDLS and YYNGEE. The V and J ends lost 3 bases and 0 bases respectively, with 8 bases between them. DNA of the CDR3: TGTGCCAGCAGCGCCGAGCCTAGCACAGATACGCAGTATTTT. Translating gives CASSAEPSTDTQYF.

The chain couples TRBV12-3 or TRBV12-4 to TRBJ2-1, with TRBD1 as a possible D gene (5 bases). The CDR3 loop spans 12 amino acids. V lost 4 bases and J 6 bases, leaving 7 bases between the germline ends. The CDR3 spells CASSSQGNEQFF. CDR3 coding DNA: TGTGCCAGCAGTTCCCAGGGCAATGAGCAGTTCTTC.

The chain couples TRBV3-1 (or the pseudogene TRBV3-2) to TRBJ2-1, with 9 bases that match TRBD2. The CDR3 spans 15 residues. With 0 bases clipped from V and 13 bases from J, the junction kept 10 bases outside the gene matches. Per germline, CDR1 LGHDT and CDR2 YNNKEL (reference sequence). The CDR3: CASSQDLGLAGIQFF. The CDR3 DNA sequence: TGTGCCAGCAGCCAAGATCTAGGCCTAGCGGGAATTCAGTTCTTC.

The V and J genes are TRBV2 and TRBJ2-1, with D possibly matching TRBD1 (5 bases). Per germline, CDR1 SNHLY and CDR2 FYNNEI. V was clipped by 4 bases and J by 4 bases, with 11 bases between them. CDR3 length: 14 amino acids. CDR3 sequence: CASSVQDQYNEQFF. The CDR3 DNA reads TGTGCCAGCAGTGTACAGGACCAATACAATGAGCAGTTCTTC.

The rearrangement joins TRBV28 to TRBJ1-6; TRBD1 agrees at 9 bases. V was pared by 5 bases and J by 7 bases, with 3 bases of the junction left unmatched. The CDR3 extends over 14 amino acids. CDR1 and CDR2 (germline): MDHEN, SYDVKM. Written as DNA, the CDR3 is TGTGCCAGCAGTAAAGGACAGGGGAATTCACCCCTCCACTTT. Residues: CASSKGQGNSPLHF.

The V gene is TRBV19, the J gene TRBJ1-5, with D possibly being TRBD1 (6 bases). V was clipped by 5 bases and J by 7 bases, with 18 bases between them. CDR3 length: 15 residues. Germline CDR1 reads LNHDA; CDR2 reads SQIVND (reference sequence). The CDR3 DNA follows: TGTGCCAGTAGTCCGCCCGAGGACAGAAAACAGCCCCAGCATTTT. Translation gives CASSPPEDRKQPQHF.